This is a list of T cell receptor beta chains from one sample in a study of T cells in Graves' hyperthyroidism and ophthalmopathy. TCRdb fed the multiplex PCR reads into MiXCR, producing one record per CDR3 protein. Found here are 500,000 to 650,000 distinct CDR3 sequences, approximately 17% of them singletons; the top ten hold under 20%. Material for sequencing was blood. The receptors stem from a woman between 18 and 29 years old with Graves' ophthalmopathy. The CDR3 runs from the conserved cysteine through the conserved F or W. The D gene is left open where the match is weak. Rows may omit the clone size; those that give it use once, few, many or a size class.

16 | TRBJ1-5 | NA | few | TRBV4-1 | TGCGCCAGCAGCCACGCAGAGGTGGTAGCAACTCAGCCCCAGCATTTT | CASSHAEVVATQPQHF
14 | TRBJ2-5 | NA | many | TRBV20-1 | TGCAGTGCTAGTATGTTAGGGGCAGGAGAGACCCAGTACTTC | CSASMLGAGETQYF
15 | TRBJ2-7 | TRBD2 | few | TRBV27 | TGTGCCAGCAGTTTGGGACTAGGGGTAACCTACGAGCAGTACTTC | CASSLGLGVTYEQYF
15 | TRBJ1-1 | TRBD1 | NA | TRBV27 | TGTGCCAGCAGTTCGCACAGGGGGCTGCGAACTGAAGCTTTCTTT | CASSSHRGLRTEAFF
14 | TRBJ1-5 | TRBD1 | few | TRBV4-1 | TGCGCCAGCAGCCAACAGACAGGGAATCAGCCCCAGCATTTT | CASSQQTGNQPQHF
15 | TRBJ2-5 | NA | many | TRBV28 | TGTGCCAGCAGTTTTCCTATGGCCGGCCAGGAGACCCAGTACTTC | CASSFPMAGQETQYF
9 | TRBJ2-1 | NA | NA | TRBV29-1 | TGCAGCGGGCGGTACGAGCAGTTCTTC | CSGRYEQFF
13 | TRBJ1-2 | NA | few | TRBV28 | TGTGCCAGCAGTTCCCCTGACGGGGGTGGCTACACCTTC | CASSSPDGGGYTF
15 | TRBJ1-6 | TRBD1 | NA | TRBV2 | TGTGCCAGCAGTGCGGGGACAGGGGGCAGTTCACCCCTCCACTTT | CASSAGTGGSSPLHF
15 | TRBJ1-2 | NA | NA | TRBV20-1 | TGCAGTGCTAGAGACCCGGTAAGGGGGGTCTATGGCTACACCTTC | CSARDPVRGVYGYTF
15 | TRBJ2-3 | NA | NA | TRBV9 | TGTGCCAGCAGCACCCAGCGGTCTAGCACAGATACGCAGTATTTT | CASSTQRSSTDTQYF
15 | TRBJ2-1 | TRBD1 | NA | TRBV28 | TGTGCCAGCAGTCGGGACAGGGTGGTTGAAAATGAGCAGTTCTTC | CASSRDRVVENEQFF
15 | TRBJ1-1 | TRBD1 | NA | TRBV5-4 | TGTGCCAGCAGCTTGAGCAGGGGGGTTAACACTGAAGCTTTCTTT | CASSLSRGVNTEAFF
16 | TRBJ1-1 | NA | NA | TRBV7-3 | TGTGCCAGCAGCTTAATGGGAGCAGGAATGAACACTGAAGCTTTCTTT | CASSLMGAGMNTEAFF
12 | TRBJ2-7 | NA | many | TRBV7-2 | TGTGCCAGCAGCTTCCGTTCATACGAGCAGTACTTC | CASSFRSYEQYF
14 | TRBJ2-7 | TRBD1 | many | TRBV6-1 | TGTGCCAGCAGTGATGCAGGGGGACCCTACGAGCAGTACTTC | CASSDAGGPYEQYF
11 | TRBJ2-7 | NA | few | TRBV20-1 | TGCAGTGCCAAAAAAATGGGCGAGCAGTACTTC | CSAKKMGEQYF
14 | TRBJ2-3 | NA | many | TRBV7-9 | TGTGCCAGCTACGGAGGAGCCCCGTCAGATACGCAGTATTTT | CASYGGAPSDTQYF
14 | TRBJ2-7 | NA | NA | TRBV29-1 | TGCAGCGTTGAGGCGGCCGACAGGACCTACGAGCAGTACTTC | CSVEAADRTYEQYF
11 | TRBJ1-1 | NA | many | TRBV20-1 | TGCAGTGCGCAGAAGAACACTGAAGCTTTCTTT | CSAQKNTEAFF
15 | TRBJ2-5 | NA | few | TRBV7-7 | TGTGCTAGCAGCTTAGGTAACCGGCAACAAGAGACCCAGTACTTC | CASSLGNRQQETQYF
14 | TRBJ1-1 | TRBD1 | many | TRBV18 | TGTGCCAGCTCACCTTACCGACAGGGGGAAGAAGCTTTCTTT | CASSPYRQGEEAFF
18 | TRBJ1-5 | TRBD1 | NA | TRBV19 | TGTGCCAGTAGTTGGCGGACAGGGCAGGTCGGTCGGAATCAGCCCCAGCATTTT | CASSWRTGQVGRNQPQHF
16 | TRBJ2-7 | NA | many | TRBV6-2/TRBV6-3 | TGTGCCAGCAGTTACTCCCTGGACAGTGTTCTCTACGAGCAGTACTTC | CASSYSLDSVLYEQYF
15 | TRBJ2-3 | TRBD2 | NA | TRBV19 | TGTGCCAGTAGTACTAGCGGGAGTGGCACAGATACGCAGTATTTT | CASSTSGSGTDTQYF
14 | TRBJ1-3 | NA | NA | TRBV7-2 | TGTGCCAGCAGCCACCCCAGCTCTGGAAACACCATATATTTT | CASSHPSSGNTIYF
14 | TRBJ2-7 | NA | NA | TRBV28 | TGTGCCAGCAGTTTGATTAATAAGGAGAAGGAGCAGTACTTC | CASSLINKEKEQYF
12 | TRBJ2-5 | NA | NA | TRBV20-1 | TGCACTCCCGGGGAGAGAAGCCAGACCCAGTACTTC | CTPGERSQTQYF
16 | TRBJ2-5 | NA | many | TRBV28 | TGTGCCAGCAGTTTGTTGAGTGGGGGGGCTGGGGAGACCCAGTACTTC | CASSLLSGGAGETQYF
14 | TRBJ1-2 | NA | few | TRBV4-1 | TGCGCCAGCAGCCTAGTCTCCCCGGACTATGGCTACACCTTC | CASSLVSPDYGYTF
15 | TRBJ2-1 | NA | many | TRBV7-8 | TGTGCCAGCAGCAACGACCGGGCCCGAAAAGTCGAGCAGTTCTTC | CASSNDRARKVEQFF
15 | TRBJ2-3 | TRBD2 | NA | TRBV20-1 | TGCAGTGCTCTATTACAACTAGCGGGAACAGATACGCAGTATTTT | CSALLQLAGTDTQYF
14 | TRBJ2-5 | NA | many | TRBV5-1 | TGCGCCAGCACCATCTCAGGGGGGAAAGAGACCCAGTACTTC | CASTISGGKETQYF
17 | TRBJ2-1 | NA | NA | TRBV5-6 | TGTGCCAGCAGCTTTATCTCTGTGACAGATGAATACAATGAGCAGTTCTTC | CASSFISVTDEYNEQFF
14 | TRBJ1-1 | TRBD1 | many | TRBV7-8 | TGTGCCAGCAGCCCTTGGACAGGGGGAACTGAAGCTTTCTTT | CASSPWTGGTEAFF
14 | TRBJ1-2 | TRBD1 | few | TRBV5-1 | TGCGCCAGCAGCCCGGACAGGGGGGAAGGAGGCTACACCTTC | CASSPDRGEGGYTF
13 | TRBJ2-5 | NA | few | TRBV9 | TGTGCCAGCAGCGTAGGATGGTCAGAGACCCAGTACTTC | CASSVGWSETQYF
18 | TRBJ2-4 | TRBD2 | few | TRBV12-3/TRBV12-4 | TGTGCCAGCAGTTTCTCGCTTAGCGGGGGGGGGGGAAAAAACATTCAGTACTTC | CASSFSLSGGGGKNIQYF
13 | TRBJ1-2 | NA | few | TRBV28 | TGTGCCAGCAGTTTGGGAGGGATGGGCGGCTACACCTTC | CASSLGGMGGYTF
13 | TRBJ1-2 | NA | few | TRBV29-1 | TGCAGCGTTGATGAGGGGGGTAACTATGGCTACACCTTC | CSVDEGGNYGYTF
16 | TRBJ1-2 | TRBD1 | many | TRBV6-1 | TGTGCCAGCAGTTTAACGACAGGGTCCTATCACTATGGCTACACCTTC | CASSLTTGSYHYGYTF
15 | TRBJ2-1 | NA | many | TRBV28 | TGTGCCAGCAGGGCCGGGACGGACGCCTACAATGAGCAGTTCTTC | CASRAGTDAYNEQFF
15 | TRBJ2-1 | NA | many | TRBV11-2 | TGTGCCAGCAGCCCAACCGTGAGCCATAGGAATGAGCAGTTCTTC | CASSPTVSHRNEQFF
13 | TRBJ2-7 | TRBD1 | NA | TRBV12-3/TRBV12-4 | TGTGCCAGCAGTGGGACAGGGACTGACGAGCAGTACTTC | CASSGTGTDEQYF
14 | TRBJ1-1 | NA | few | TRBV3-1 | TGTGCCAGCAGCCATGGAATAGGGGGGACTGAAGCTTTCTTT | CASSHGIGGTEAFF
17 | TRBJ1-2 | TRBD1 | many | TRBV7-8 | TGTGCCAGCAGCTTAGACCGGGACAGGCGTTTGGTCTATGGCTACACCTTC | CASSLDRDRRLVYGYTF
16 | TRBJ2-3 | TRBD2 | many | TRBV20-1 | TGCAGTGCTAGAGATAGGGACTACCTACCCACAGATACGCAGTATTTT | CSARDRDYLPTDTQYF
15 | TRBJ2-7 | NA | many | TRBV12-3/TRBV12-4 | TGTGCCAGCAGTTTAGGGATGAGGACAGCTTACGAGCAGTACTTC | CASSLGMRTAYEQYF
15 | TRBJ2-7 | TRBD2 | many | TRBV12-3/TRBV12-4 | TGTGCCAGCAGTCCACAAGCGGGACTCTCCTACGAGCAGTACTTC | CASSPQAGLSYEQYF
15 | TRBJ2-7 | NA | many | TRBV7-8 | TGTGCCAGCAGCTTAGTGGGAGTAATACTAGGCGAGCAGTACTTC | CASSLVGVILGEQYF
16 | TRBJ1-6 | NA | NA | TRBV28 | TGTGCCAGCAGTTCCGATTCGAGCTCCTATAATTCACCCCTCCACTTT | CASSSDSSSYNSPLHF
14 | TRBJ2-2 | NA | NA | TRBV15 | TGTGCCACCAGCAGAGATAAGTGGGCCGGGGAGCTGTTTTTT | CATSRDKWAGELFF
17 | TRBJ2-7 | NA | NA | TRBV3-1 | TGTGCCAGCAGCCAAGATACGGACTGGCGGGCCTCCTACGAGCAGTACTTC | CASSQDTDWRASYEQYF
14 | TRBJ1-2 | NA | many | TRBV27 | TGTGCCAGCAGTCCCAGGGGACTTAACTATGGCTACACCTTC | CASSPRGLNYGYTF
14 | TRBJ2-1 | NA | few | TRBV20-1 | TGCAGTGCTCGCTCGGCGGGGTCCTACAATGAGCAGTTCTTC | CSARSAGSYNEQFF
15 | TRBJ2-1 | TRBD2 | NA | TRBV4-1 | TGCGCCAGCAGCCCCCCGGGACTAGCGGCCGATGAGCAGTCCTTC | CASSPPGLAADEQSF
16 | TRBJ1-2 | NA | NA | TRBV10-3 | TGTGCCATCAGTGAGTCGAAGCCCCCAGTTAACTATGGCTACACCTTC | CAISESKPPVNYGYTF
15 | TRBJ2-1 | NA | NA | TRBV20-1 | TGCAGTGCTAGAGAAGGCAGGGGAGCCTACAATGAGCAGTTCTTC | CSAREGRGAYNEQFF
15 | TRBJ1-1 | NA | many | TRBV29-1 | TGCAGCGCGAATGGTGCAGGGGCGGGGGGTACTGAAGCTTTCTTT | CSANGAGAGGTEAFF